The next 21 T cell receptor beta chains were all read from a single sample in a study of blood T cell repertoires in COVID-19. TCRdb's copy holds only in-frame clones and misses some; the assay was immunoSEQ multiplex PCR. This table holds about 90,000 clones, about four fifths found once. Sequenced: peripheral blood. The source of these receptors is a woman aged 80 or over with acute or convalescent COVID-19.

The rearrangement links TRBV5-1 to TRBJ2-1; tentatively, D is TRBD1 (6 bases). This CDR3 has 16 amino acids. Trimming pared 0 bases from V and 0 bases from J, leaving 10 bases between. Germline V gives CDR1 SGHRS, CDR2 YFSETQ. The CDR3 sequence is CASSLAGAHSYNEQFF. CDR3 coding DNA: TGCGCCAGCAGCTTGGCAGGGGCGCACTCCTACAATGAGCAGTTCTTC.

V gene TRBV19 combines with J gene TRBJ2-2; D uncertain. The CDR3 totals 16 residues. With 3 bases removed from V and 7 bases from J, the gap between germline ends came to 18 bases. Germline V CDR1 and CDR2: LNHDA, SQIVND (reference sequence). The CDR3 DNA reads as TGTGCCAGTAGTATCGCCGGGTGGCCCAATAGCGGGGAGCTGTTTTTT. Translated, it gives CASSIAGWPNSGELFF.

The chain combines TRBV7-8 with TRBJ2-7; 10 nucleotides match TRBD2. CDR1 SGHVS and CDR2 FQNEAQ come from the germline V gene. This CDR3 region has 13 residues. V shed 6 bases, J shed 10 bases, and the junction held 9 bases outside the gene matches. CDR3 region: CASSPGSSGSQYF. The CDR3 nucleotides read TGTGCCAGCAGTCCCGGCTCTAGCGGGAGTCAGTACTTC.

The V call is TRBV2, the J call TRBJ1-2, with D possibly being TRBD1 (5 bases). Trimming left V 5 bases short and J 1 base short, with 17 bases between. Germline assignment: CDR1 SNHLY and CDR2 FYNNEI. The CDR3 spans 16 residues. The CDR3 region has the DNA TGTGCCAGCAGTTCTCTCGGGACTTCAAATAACTATGGCTACACCTTC. It specifies CASSSLGTSNNYGYTF.

This clone occurred a few times. The rearrangement links TRBV20-1 to TRBJ2-7; possibly TRBD1 for D (6 bases). The CDR3 totals 13 residues. Trimming removed 3 bases from V and 4 bases from J, with 13 bases in between. In germline, CDR1 is DFQATT, CDR2 SNEGSKA (reference sequence). In DNA form, the CDR3 reads TGCAGTGCTAGTATGACAGGTCGGTACGAGCAGTACTTC. Translating it yields CSASMTGRYEQYF.

The rearrangement joins TRBV7-3 to TRBJ1-1, with D tentatively TRBD1 (5 bases). Germline V CDR1 and CDR2: SGHTA, FQGTGA. This CDR3 spans 14 amino acids. V gave up 0 bases and J gave up 7 bases, with 12 bases separating them. CDR3 sequence (DNA): TGTGCCAGCAGCTTAACGTCTGGGGCTAATGAAGCTTTCTTT. This translates into CASSLTSGANEAFF. Based on the CDR3 plus reference TRBV7-3 and TRBJ1-1, the full variable domain is GAGVSQTPSNKVTEKGKYVELRCDPISGHTALYWYRQSLGQGPEFLIYFQGTGAADDSGLPNDRFFAVRPEGSVSTLKIQRTERGDSAVYLCASSLTSGANEAFFGQGTRLTVV.

The rearrangement uses TRBV18 and TRBJ2-5, with 10 bases identical to TRBD1. The CDR3 length is 14 residues. Germline V CDR1 and CDR2: KGHSH, LQKENI. With 5 bases clipped from V and 6 bases from J, the junction kept 6 bases outside the gene matches. The CDR3 sequence: CASSSMGQGQTQYF. As DNA, the CDR3 is TGTGCCAGCTCATCTATGGGACAGGGGCAGACCCAGTACTTC.

The chain carries TRBV6-2 or TRBV6-3 and TRBJ1-3; tentative D call: TRBD1 (6 bases). Germline loops: CDR1 MNHEY, CDR2 SVGEGT. The CDR3 has 15 residues. V was trimmed by 6 bases and J by 2 bases, leaving 14 bases between them. The CDR3 region is CASSLQGATGNTIYF. Here the CDR3 DNA reads TGTGCCAGCAGCTTACAGGGAGCCACTGGAAACACCATATATTTT.

This clone was picked up a small number of times. Other DNA sequences in the sample encode the same CDR3. The chain uses TRBV6-2 or TRBV6-3 and TRBJ1-2, with no clear D. The germline V gene encodes CDR1 MNHEY and CDR2 SVGEGT. Between the trimmed V and J ends, which lost 2 bases and 7 bases, there was a span of 5 bases. The length of the CDR3 is 11 residues. CDR3 sequence (DNA): TGTGCCAGCAGTTACCCGAGTGGCTACACCTTC. This sequence encodes CASSYPSGYTF.

The J gene is TRBJ1-2, the V gene TRBV12-3 or TRBV12-4; D possibly corresponds to TRBD1 (5 bases). This CDR3 comprises 12 residues. Trimming stripped 3 bases from V and 8 bases from J, with 10 bases between. The CDR3 DNA reads TGTGCCAGCAGTTTGGGGAACAGGGGCTACACCTTC. Protein sequence: CASSLGNRGYTF.

V and J are TRBV24-1 and TRBJ1-4; TRBD1 is a possible D gene (6 bases). The V gene's germline CDR1 is KGHDR and CDR2 SFDVKD. There are 13 residues in the CDR3. V gave up 2 bases and J gave up 10 bases, with 10 bases separating them. Here the CDR3 DNA reads TGTGCCACCAGTGATTCGCAACAGGGAAAACTGTTTTTT. Its translation: CATSDSQQGKLFF.

A few counts support this clone. The chain combines TRBV3-1 (or the pseudogene TRBV3-2) with TRBJ2-7; TRBD2 aligns across 8 bases. V shed 3 bases, J shed 5 bases, and the junction held 6 bases outside the gene matches. The germline V gene has CDR1 LGHDT and CDR2 YNNKEL (reference sequence). CDR3 size: 14 residues. The CDR3 sequence: CASSHREGTDEQYF. The CDR3 DNA reads TGTGCCAGCAGCCACCGGGAGGGGACCGACGAGCAGTACTTC.

This clone was detected only a few times. The rearrangement joins TRBV19 to TRBJ1-6, with 7 bases fitting TRBD1. CDR3 length equals 17 residues. The V gene end was trimmed by 7 bases and the J gene end by 7 bases; junction bases not matched to a gene: 16. Germline assignment: CDR1 LNHDA and CDR2 SQIVND (reference sequence). The CDR3 DNA follows: TGTGCCAGTACCACTTCGGGCAGGGGGTTAACGAATTCACCCCTCCACTTT. It translates to CASTTSGRGLTNSPLHF.

The chain combines TRBV27 with TRBJ2-1, with 8 bases identical to TRBD2. The junction had 13 bases not matched to a gene; V was cut back by 8 bases and J by 4 bases. In germline, CDR1 is MNHEY, CDR2 SMNVEV (reference sequence). The CDR3 sequence is 16 residues long. The DNA for the CDR3 is TGTGCCAGCCAGTTTGGGTCACTAGCGGATTACAATGAGCAGTTCTTC. It encodes CASQFGSLADYNEQFF.

J is TRBJ2-7 and V is TRBV20-1, with 10 bases that match TRBD2. Germline-derived CDR1 and CDR2 are DFQATT and SNEGSKA (reference sequence). V was clipped by 3 bases and J by 3 bases; unmatched bases: 2. The CDR3 has 13 residues. CDR3 region: CSASPSGSYEQYF. The CDR3 region has the DNA TGCAGTGCTAGTCCTAGCGGGAGCTACGAGCAGTACTTC.

CDR3 DNA: TGTGCCAGCAGCTTAGTAGGCAGGGAGGATCAGCCCCAGCATTTT. Protein product: CASSLVGREDQPQHF. This rearrangement joins TRBV7-2 to TRBJ1-5; D is perhaps TRBD1 (5 bases). This CDR3 contains 15 residues. V lost 1 base to trimming and J lost 5 bases, with 12 bases between them. In germline, CDR1 is SGHTA, CDR2 FQGNSA.

J is TRBJ2-5 and V is TRBV5-1, with TRBD2 identical over 9 bases. V lost 0 bases and J lost 5; bases outside the gene matches: 8. The CDR3 spans 16 residues. Germline CDR1 is SGHRS and CDR2 is YFSETQ. As DNA, the CDR3 is TGCGCCAGCAGCTTGGCAGTCCTAGCGGGGCCGGAGACCCAGTACTTC. It codes for CASSLAVLAGPETQYF.

The J gene is TRBJ2-3, the V gene TRBV5-4, with TRBD2 matching 12 bases. Germline CDR1 and CDR2: SGHNT and YYREEE (reference sequence). V shed 4 bases, J shed 6 bases, and the junction held 15 bases outside the gene matches. CDR3 size: 18 residues. The CDR3: CASSQGLAGGVGADTQYF. CDR3 coding DNA: TGTGCCAGCAGCCAGGGACTAGCGGGCGGTGTTGGGGCCGATACGCAGTATTTT.

J is TRBJ2-3 and V is TRBV12-5; TRBD1 aligns across 9 bases. This CDR3 contains 16 residues. V dropped 5 bases and J dropped 3; count of bases not matched to a gene: 9. The germline gives CDR1 LGHNT, CDR2 FRNRAP. The CDR3 DNA reads as TGTGCTAGTGGTCTTACCGGGACAGGGTCGACAGATACGCAGTATTTT. This codes for CASGLTGTGSTDTQYF.

In its sample, this clone was seen a few times. The chain has TRBV7-2 and TRBJ1-1, with D possibly matching TRBD1 (5 bases). Trimming took 3 bases from V and 4 from J, leaving 9 bases between them. The CDR3 runs to 13 residues. CDR1 and CDR2 from the germline V gene are SGHTA and FQGNSA. The CDR3 here is CASSFPGGTEAFF. Here the CDR3 DNA reads TGTGCCAGCAGCTTTCCGGGGGGCACTGAAGCTTTCTTT.

The chain links TRBV29-1 to TRBJ1-4, with D perhaps TRBD1 (5 bases). Germline V lookup: CDR1 SQVTM, CDR2 ANQGSEA. This CDR3 is built from 12 residues. Trimming took off 3 bases at V and 8 bases at J, with 10 bases between the two ends. The CDR3 DNA is TGCAGCGTTGACGGGGGGGACGAAAAACTGTTTTTT. Translation: CSVDGGDEKLFF.